This entry lists 14 T cell receptor beta chains sequenced from one sample in a study of blood T cell repertoires in COVID-19. Generated by immunoSEQ multiplex PCR, the TCRdb table keeps only in-frame clones and is missing some. The repertoire holds some 270,000 clones, with roughly 86% as singletons. Input material: peripheral blood. These TCRs come from a man in his forties with active or convalescent COVID-19.

In its sample, this clone was seen a few times. The chain has TRBV27 and TRBJ2-1, with 8 bases aligning to TRBD1. CDR1 is MNHEY and CDR2 is SMNVEV in the germline V gene (reference sequence). The V and J ends lost 5 bases and 4 bases, in that order; junction bases with no gene match: 4. The CDR3 has 14 residues. The DNA of the CDR3 is TGTGCCAGCAGTACAGGGGGAAATTACAATGAGCAGTTCTTC. Protein: CASSTGGNYNEQFF.

In nucleotides, the CDR3 is TGTGCCAGCAGCTTAATGGTAGCAGGAGGTGAGCAGTTCTTC. Its translation is CASSLMVAGGEQFF. The V call is TRBV11-2, the J call TRBJ2-1; TRBD2 is a possible D gene (5 bases). V dropped 2 bases and J dropped 9 bases, with 14 bases sitting between them. The CDR3 covers 14 residues. Germline CDR1 SGHAT, CDR2 FQNNGV. Full variable domain (outside the CDR3, taken from reference TRBV11-2 and TRBJ2-1): EAGVAQSPRYKIIEKRQSVAFWCNPISGHATLYWYQQILGQGPKLLIQFQNNGVVDDSQLPKDRFSAERLKGVDSTLKIQPAKLEDSAVYLCASSLMVAGGEQFFGPGTRLTVL.

The V and J genes are TRBV20-1 and TRBJ1-1; D is uncertain. The CDR3 is made up of 9 amino acids. With 3 bases removed from V and 8 bases from J, the gap between germline ends came to 4 bases. Germline-derived CDR1 and CDR2 are DFQATT and SNEGSKA (reference sequence). The CDR3 protein is CSASLEAFF. The CDR3 DNA sequence: TGCAGTGCTAGCCTAGAAGCTTTCTTT.

The CDR3 loop is CSVELSLRGKAFF. CDR3 bases: TGCAGCGTTGAGCTGTCTCTTAGGGGGAAAGCTTTCTTT. V usage is TRBV29-1 and J usage is TRBJ1-1, with TRBD1 as a possible D gene (6 bases). Germline-derived CDR1 and CDR2 are SQVTM and ANQGSEA. V dropped 3 bases and J dropped 9 bases, with 17 bases sitting between them. CDR3 length: 13 residues.

The V gene is TRBV6-5, the J gene TRBJ1-5, with D maybe TRBD1 (5 bases). This CDR3 region has 14 residues. Germline V CDR1 and CDR2: MNHEY, SVGAGI. Trimming shortened V by 2 bases and J by 0 bases, and 5 bases separated the two germline ends. This CDR3 reads CASSYRGSNQPQHF. CDR3 coding DNA: TGTGCCAGCAGTTACAGGGGTAGCAATCAGCCCCAGCATTTT.

J is TRBJ1-6 and V is TRBV9; perhaps TRBD1 as D (5 bases). Between the trimmed V and J ends, which lost 1 base and 11 bases, there was a span of 10 bases. CDR1 and CDR2 from the germline V gene are SGDLS and YYNGEE. The CDR3 loop spans 13 amino acids. The CDR3 sequence is CASSVWQGTPLHF. The CDR3 coding sequence is TGTGCCAGCAGCGTATGGCAGGGCACACCCCTCCACTTT.

The chain employs TRBV11-3 and TRBJ2-1; 8 bases align to TRBD1. V shed 6 bases, J shed 7 bases, and the junction held 8 bases outside the gene matches. The CDR3 runs 14 residues. Germline-derived CDR1 and CDR2 are SGHNT and YENEEA. CDR3 sequence: CASSPGTGRNEQFF. The DNA of the CDR3 is TGTGCCAGCAGTCCCGGGACAGGTAGGAATGAGCAGTTCTTC.

The chain combines TRBV24-1 with TRBJ2-7; a possible D gene is TRBD2 (6 bases). This CDR3 spans 14 amino acids. Germline-derived CDR1 and CDR2 are KGHDR and SFDVKD. The ends were cut back, 5 bases at V and 0 bases at J, with 10 bases in the middle. The CDR3 nucleotides are TGTGCCACCAGTGCGGCGGGAAGCTCCTACGAGCAGTACTTC. Translating it yields CATSAAGSSYEQYF.

The chain links TRBV9 to TRBJ2-5, with 12 bases matching TRBD1. V dropped 3 bases and J dropped 5; count of bases not matched to a gene: 5. The CDR3 is made up of 15 amino acids. Germline values: CDR1 SGDLS, CDR2 YYNGEE. CDR3 bases: TGTGCCAGCAGCGAAGGGACAGGGGGCTTGGAGACCCAGTACTTC. This encodes CASSEGTGGLETQYF.

This sequence joins TRBV5-4 and TRBJ2-7; 10 bases map to TRBD2. The CDR3 has 15 amino acids. V shed 4 bases and J 3 bases; nucleotides not matched to a gene: 7. The germline CDR1 and CDR2 sequences are SGHNT and YYREEE (reference sequence). The CDR3 loop is CASSPWTSGYYEQYF. For the CDR3, the DNA is TGTGCCAGCAGCCCCTGGACTAGCGGTTACTACGAGCAGTACTTC.

The CDR3 DNA is TGTGCCAGCTCTCGGACAGAGAACACTGAAGCTTTCTTT. It yields the protein CASSRTENTEAFF. The chain is built from TRBV18 and TRBJ1-1, with D possibly being TRBD1 (6 bases). The CDR3 is 13 residues long. Trimming took off 6 bases at V and 1 base at J, with 9 bases between the two ends. Per the germline V gene, CDR1 is KGHSH and CDR2 is LQKENI. The whole variable domain, remainder taken from reference TRBV18 and TRBJ1-1, is NAGVMQNPRHLVRRRGQEARLRCSPMKGHSHVYWYRQLPEEGLKFMVYLQKENIIDESGMPKERFSAEFPKEGPSILRIQQVVRGDSAAYFCASSRTENTEAFFGQGTRLTVV.

This chain uses TRBV6-2 or TRBV6-3 with TRBJ1-6; D is ambiguous. CDR1 and CDR2 from the germline V gene are MNHEY and SVGEGT. The CDR3 extends over 13 amino acids. V was trimmed by 0 bases and J by 9 bases, leaving 6 bases between them. This chain's CDR3 is CASSYSRSSPLHF. The CDR3 DNA reads as TGTGCCAGCAGTTACTCCCGGTCTTCACCCCTCCACTTT.

The V gene is TRBV7-9, the J gene TRBJ1-1; unclear D gene. CDR1 and CDR2 from the germline V gene are SEHNR and FQNEAQ (reference sequence). CDR3 length: 15 amino acids. V lost 2 bases, J lost 1 base, and 11 bases lay in between. CDR3 in DNA: TGTGCCAGCAGCTTAAAGGCACTATCGAACACTGAAGCTTTCTTT. Translating gives CASSLKALSNTEAFF.

The count of this clone is one. The J gene is TRBJ1-5, the V gene TRBV29-1; weak D call: TRBD1 (5 bases). The CDR3 extends over 13 amino acids. V was shortened by 4 bases and J by 3 bases, with 10 bases between the two germline ends. The germline gives CDR1 SQVTM, CDR2 ANQGSEA. CDR3: CSVGRALNQPQHF. The CDR3 DNA is TGCAGCGTTGGCAGGGCTCTCAATCAGCCCCAGCATTTT.